This entry lists 11 T cell receptor beta chains sequenced from one sample in a study of cytomegalovirus exposure and HLA in healthy donors (dated 2017 in TCRdb). Library generation was performed with the immunoSEQ multiplex PCR assay. For the multiplex PCR, a mixture combining 60 forward primers for TCR Vbeta segments and 13 reverse primers for TCR Jbeta segments was used. TCRdb holds this immuneACCESS table with in-frame rearrangements only. Some clones are missing; in checked studies, unresolved V genes explain under half, and the rest has no known cause. This sample has under 250,000 clones in its table, and 78% of those were observed once. Jointly, the top ten make up 3.8% of the sample. Sequencing was carried out using PBMCs. These receptors were taken from a male donor in good health and CMV-seronegative.

The chain couples TRBV19 to TRBJ2-5, with 7 bases that match TRBD1. This CDR3 contains 15 residues. Germline V gives CDR1 LNHDA, CDR2 SQIVND (reference sequence). V shed 4 bases and J 1 base; nucleotides not matched to a gene: 6. DNA of the CDR3: TGTGCCAGTAGTAGAATGGGACAGTTCCAAGAGACCCAGTACTTC. Translating gives CASSRMGQFQETQYF.

The gene calls are TRBV10-1 and TRBJ1-1; D gene unclear. This CDR3 contains 11 residues. Germline values: CDR1 WNHNN, CDR2 SYGVQD (reference sequence). V lost 6 bases and J 5 bases, leaving 7 bases between the germline ends. The CDR3 is CASSYGTEAFF. CDR3 DNA: TGCGCCAGCAGCTACGGGACTGAAGCTTTCTTT.

CDR3 amino acids: CASSQGAWETQYF. The CDR3 bases are TGCGCCAGCAGCCAGGGGGCATGGGAGACCCAGTACTTC. The chain couples TRBV10-2 to TRBJ2-5; 8 bases agree with TRBD1. Germline V gene lookup returns CDR1 WSHSY and CDR2 SAAADI. The V segment lost 6 bases and the J segment 5 bases; nucleotides outside the gene matches: 5. The CDR3 contains 13 residues.

The DNA for the CDR3 is TGTGCCAGCTCACCACAGCCGGGATTTACTGGGGAGACCCAGTACTTC. Translated: CASSPQPGFTGETQYF. The genes are TRBV18 and TRBJ2-5, with TRBD2 as a possible D gene (5 bases). The CDR3 covers 16 residues. The germline gives CDR1 KGHSH, CDR2 LQKENI. V shed 1 base and J shed 5 bases, with 17 bases lying between them.

The table lists this clone with a count of one. The J gene is TRBJ2-3, the V gene TRBV14, with a possible D match to TRBD1 (6 bases). The CDR3 has 16 amino acids. From germline, CDR1 is SGHDN and CDR2 FVKESK. With 1 base removed from V and 2 bases from J, the gap between germline ends came to 13 bases. Here the CDR3 DNA reads TGTGCCAGCAGCCAAGCAGGGGTGGAATTCACAGATACGCAGTATTTT. Translated, it gives CASSQAGVEFTDTQYF.

The CDR3 region has the DNA TGTGCCAGCAGCGGGGTGGGGCAAGTTCAGCCCCAGCATTTT. Encoded protein: CASSGVGQVQPQHF. This sequence joins TRBV9 and TRBJ1-5, with D possibly TRBD1 on 5 matching bases. The CDR3 runs 14 residues. V shed 3 bases and J shed 6 bases, with 13 bases lying between them. Germline V gene sequence: CDR1 SGDLS, CDR2 YYNGEE.

The chain links TRBV15 to TRBJ2-1; D gene uncertain. V was clipped by 5 bases and J by 7 bases, with 6 bases between them. In germline, CDR1 is LNHNV, CDR2 YYDKDF (reference sequence). This CDR3 region has 11 residues. CDR3 residues: CATSLWNEQFF. CDR3 coding DNA: TGTGCCACCAGCCTATGGAATGAGCAGTTCTTC.

This chain links TRBV7-9 with TRBJ2-1; 9 positions agree with TRBD1. V gave up 4 bases and J gave up 0 bases; unmatched junction bases: 4. Germline V gene lookup returns CDR1 SEHNR and CDR2 FQNEAQ (reference sequence). This CDR3 region has 16 residues. The CDR3 DNA follows: TGTGCCAGCAGCTCGTGGACAGGGGACTCCTACAATGAGCAGTTCTTC. Encoded protein: CASSSWTGDSYNEQFF. Using reference TRBV7-9 and TRBJ2-1 for the parts outside the CDR3, the full variable domain is DTGVSQNPRHKITKRGQNVTFRCDPISEHNRLYWYRQTLGQGPEFLTYFQNEAQLEKSRLLSDRFSAERPKGSFSTLEIQRTEQGDSAMYLCASSSWTGDSYNEQFFGPGTRLTVL.

In this sample, this clone turned up once. The rearrangement links TRBV19 to TRBJ1-6, with no clear D. V gave up 5 bases and J gave up 3 bases, with 11 bases separating them. CDR3 length: 15 amino acids. CDR1 is LNHDA and CDR2 is SQIVND in the germline V gene (reference sequence). The CDR3 DNA is TGTGCCAGTAGTGCGAGATCAGGCTATAATTCACCCCTCCACTTT. Amino acid sequence: CASSARSGYNSPLHF.

The chain combines TRBV15 with TRBJ1-5; 7 bases line up with TRBD1. The germline V gene encodes CDR1 LNHNV and CDR2 YYDKDF (reference sequence). With V trimmed by 5 bases and J by 9 bases, 10 bases remained unmatched. This CDR3 has 14 residues. The CDR3 DNA reads TGTGCCACCAGCGAAGAACAGGGGTTTCGGCCCCAGCATTTT. It specifies CATSEEQGFRPQHF.

The J gene is TRBJ1-5, the V gene TRBV5-8, with D possibly TRBD1 on 6 matching bases. CDR1 is SGHTS and CDR2 is YDEGEE in the germline V gene. V shed 0 bases and J shed 2 bases, with 15 bases lying between them. The CDR3 sequence is 17 residues long. CDR3 DNA: TGTGCCAGCAGCTTGGCCTGGGGGCAGGGCGGCAATCAGCCCCAGCATTTT. This encodes CASSLAWGQGGNQPQHF.